These T cell receptor beta chains were read from a single sample in a study of shared clonotypes between healthy human individuals. Generated by immunoSEQ multiplex PCR, the TCRdb table keeps only in-frame clones and is missing some. The table shows about 480,000 clones, with 60% to 80% occurring only once. Material: PBMCs. Receptor source: a woman in her thirties or forties in good health. Some clones in this sample may be carry-over from other donors' samples. Both conserved end residues are part of each CDR3. The D gene is left open where the match is weak. Not every row has a clone size; where given, it reads once, few, many or a size class.

TRBJ2-3	TRBV28	TRBD1	-	CASSRPTGSTDTQYF	TGTGCCAGCAGCAGACCGACAGGGTCCACAGATACGCAGTATTTT
TRBJ2-4	TRBV14	TRBD2	-	CASSPGLAGAKNIQYF	TGTGCCAGCAGCCCCGGACTAGCGGGAGCCAAAAACATTCAGTACTTC
TRBJ2-6	TRBV27	-	-	CASWGHGANVLTF	TGTGCCAGCTGGGGGCACGGGGCCAACGTCCTGACTTTC
TRBJ2-1	TRBV4-3	-	-	CASSQEPRSHNEQFF	TGCGCCAGCAGCCAAGAGCCCCGATCCCACAATGAGCAGTTCTTC
TRBJ2-3	TRBV6-1	-	-	CASSEWGLGTDTQYF	TGTGCCAGCAGTGAGTGGGGGTTGGGGACAGATACGCAGTATTTT
TRBJ2-1	TRBV5-1	-	-	CASSLSGREQFF	TGCGCCAGCAGCTTAAGCGGCAGGGAGCAGTTCTTC
TRBJ2-7	TRBV6-6	-	-	CASASGTNSYEQYF	TGTGCCAGCGCCTCCGGGACAAACTCCTACGAGCAGTACTTC
TRBJ2-5	TRBV5-1	TRBD1	once	CASSWTGGETQYF	TGCGCCAGCAGCTGGACAGGGGGGGAGACCCAGTACTTC
TRBJ2-1	TRBV4-3	-	-	CASSQGSFSSNEQFF	TGCGCCAGCAGCCAAGGGAGTTTCAGCTCCAATGAGCAGTTCTTC
TRBJ2-5	TRBV28	-	once	CASSRQVQETQYF	TGTGCCAGCAGCCGACAGGTCCAAGAGACCCAGTACTTC
TRBJ2-7	TRBV19	TRBD2	-	CASSRTSGSYEQYF	TGTGCCAGTAGTCGCACTAGCGGGAGCTACGAGCAGTACTTC
TRBJ1-4	TRBV25-1	-	-	CASSGSQGMSEKLFF	TGTGCCAGCAGTGGGAGCCAGGGGATGAGTGAAAAACTGTTTTTT
TRBJ2-7	TRBV28	TRBD2	-	CASSPGTSAYEQYF	TGTGCCAGCAGCCCCGGGACTAGCGCTTACGAGCAGTACTTC
TRBJ2-7	TRBV30	-	once	CAWNVRGVSYEQYF	TGTGCCTGGAACGTCAGAGGGGTCTCCTACGAGCAGTACTTC
TRBJ1-5	TRBV6-4	-	once	CASSDSTDGNQPQHF	TGTGCCAGCAGTGACTCGACAGACGGCAATCAGCCCCAGCATTTT
TRBJ1-1	TRBV11-3	-	once	CASSLVGNTEAFF	TGTGCCAGCAGCTTAGTGGGGAACACTGAAGCTTTCTTT
TRBJ2-5	TRBV6-1	-	-	CASSDPGAGTQYF	TGTGCCAGCAGTGACCCGGGGGCCGGGACCCAGTACTTC
TRBJ2-7	TRBV4-1	-	-	CASSQEDYRKYTRYEQYF	TGCGCCAGCAGCCAAGAGGACTACAGGAAGTACACCAGATACGAGCAGTACTTC
TRBJ1-5	TRBV7-2	TRBD1	-	CASSLALGTVQHF	TGTGCCAGCAGCTTAGCCCTCGGGACAGTCCAGCATTTT
TRBJ1-1	TRBV19	-	-	CASSIIGGTEAFF	TGTGCCAGTAGTATTATCGGGGGCACTGAAGCTTTCTTT
TRBJ2-5	TRBV5-4	-	once	CASSLAGRVETQYF	TGTGCCAGCAGCTTGGCCGGCAGGGTTGAGACCCAGTACTTC
TRBJ1-2	TRBV6-1	-	-	CASSDRNYGYTF	TGTGCCAGCAGTGACAGAAACTATGGCTACACCTTC
TRBJ2-6	TRBV6-1	-	once	CASQVGSGANVLTF	TGTGCCAGCCAAGTTGGCTCTGGGGCCAACGTCCTGACTTTC
TRBJ2-1	TRBV14	-	-	CASSLWNEQFF	TGTGCCAGCAGCCTATGGAATGAGCAGTTCTTC
TRBJ1-1	TRBV28	-	once	CASIEQLNTEAFF	TGTGCCAGCATCGAACAGCTGAACACTGAAGCTTTCTTT
TRBJ2-7	TRBV28	TRBD2	-	CASSPGGTSGLYEQYF	TGTGCCAGCAGTCCTGGGGGGACTAGCGGACTTTACGAGCAGTACTTC
TRBJ1-5	TRBV2	TRBD1	-	CASSEWPGGSRGFSNQPQHF	TGTGCCAGCAGTGAATGGCCAGGGGGCTCGAGGGGTTTTAGCAATCAGCCCCAGCATTTT
TRBJ1-1	TRBV19	-	few	CASSMGLGNTEAFF	TGTGCCAGTAGTATGGGGTTGGGAAACACTGAAGCTTTCTTT